This TCR beta chain was profiled in a study of T cell repertoires in cytomegalovirus infection. Looking at the study overall: In public TCR beta signatures, there were indications of both CMV infection and matching HLA type.

Concerning this clonotype: Its antigen is unidentified.

MiXCR, run by TCRdb on the reads, gives a single entry per CDR3 protein. This sample carries about 920,000 distinct CDR3 sequences, approximately 31% of them seen once, and the ten largest clones take roughly 13%. CDR3 length: 14 residues. V lost 2 bases, J lost 4 bases, and 8 bases lay in between. Germline V CDR1 and CDR2: SEHNR, FQNEAQ (reference sequence). Sample: cultured CD8+ T cells from PBMCs, taken from culture after CMV antigen stimulation. The chain recombines TRBV7-9 with TRBJ2-2; D ambiguous. The TCR originated in a human donor in good health (CMV status not recorded). Some clones in this sample may be carry-over from other donors' samples. CDR3: CASSLPGSTGELFF. The CDR3 nucleotides are TGTGCCAGCAGCTTACCGGGTTCCACCGGGGAGCTGTTTTTT. Together with reference TRBV7-9 and TRBJ2-2, the CDR3 gives the full variable domain: DTGVSQNPRHKITKRGQNVTFRCDPISEHNRLYWYRQTLGQGPEFLTYFQNEAQLEKSRLLSDRFSAERPKGSFSTLEIQRTEQGDSAMYLCASSLPGSTGELFFGEGSRLTVL.